This entry describes one TCR beta chain. The data are from a study of metastatic and nonmetastatic thyroid tumors. Overall study: It was across blood and tumor or nodule tissue from malignant and benign thyroid patients that repertoires were compared.

Until they underwent thyroid surgery, no patient had received any treatment. This CDR3 region has 15 residues. Germline CDR1 MNHEY, CDR2 SMNVEV (reference sequence). Unmatched junction bases numbered 6, after V lost 5 bases and J lost 3 bases. Methods used by the authors: Clinicopathological groups differed in CDR3, with these differences serving to build a distant-metastasis classifier for papillary thyroid cancer. TCRdb re-called clones from the PCR reads using MiXCR. For this entry, the V and J calls and clone size follow TCRdb and not the study's own pipeline. The sample lists tens of thousands of clones, 20% occurring once.

The receptor was isolated from a female donor with papillary thyroid cancer or a benign thyroid nodule (not recorded which). Some clones in this sample may be carry-over from other donors' samples. This chain links TRBV27 with TRBJ1-5; 8 bases align to TRBD1. Sequenced sample: blood. CDR3: CASSGQGYLNQPQHF. The DNA for the CDR3 is TGTGCCAGCAGTGGACAGGGCTACCTCAATCAGCCCCAGCATTTT.